There are many counts of the clone carrying this T cell receptor beta chain. Germline-derived CDR1 and CDR2 are SGHNT and YYREEE (reference sequence). Between the trimmed V and J ends, which lost 4 bases and 3 bases, there was a span of 20 bases. This CDR3 has 16 amino acids. The library protocol tagged individual cDNA molecules with unique molecular identifiers. TCRdb fed the 5' RACE reads into MiXCR, producing one record per CDR3 protein. Counted here are tens of thousands of distinct CDR3 sequences, approximately 13% occurring once; the ten biggest clones make up roughly 4%. The entry originates in a study of early T cells in non-severe SARS-CoV-2 infection. The overall study: Chains from this unsorted whole-blood bulk RNA could not be paired.

The sequencing input was whole blood. The origin of this receptor is an adult who was a healthcare worker with PCR-confirmed SARS-CoV-2 infection or an uninfected control (not recorded which). This chain connects TRBV5-4 to TRBJ2-7; D is perhaps TRBD2 (6 bases). The CDR3 nucleotides are TGTGCCAGCAGCCCCCAGCACCGACTAGAAGGCTACGAGCAGTACTTC. It translates to CASSPQHRLEGYEQYF.